The clone carrying this T cell receptor beta chain was counted between two and nine times. The antigen is not known. Using unique molecular identifiers, the investigators prepared the TCRbeta library. TCRdb redid the calling of the PCR reads with MiXCR, one entry per CDR3 protein. The data show some 130,000 distinct CDR3 sequences, with about 9.6% seen just once and less than 25% held by the top ten. Trimming left V 0 bases short and J 0 bases short, with 7 bases between. Germline CDR1 reads SGDLS; CDR2 reads YYNGEE. There are 16 residues in the CDR3. This record belongs to a study of T-cell reconstitution after alpha-beta-depleted transplantation in children. Study results and limitations: Recipient T cells and thymic progenitors that survived were the source of the high TCRbeta diversity seen at day 60 in some patients. Reportedly, alpha-beta T cells present about two months post-transplant originated from several hundred expanded clones of graft origin.

The sample in question was PBMCs, mostly from graft donor cells, obtained 180 days after TCRalphabeta/CD19-depleted stem cell transplant. This TCR was recovered from a girl under two years old who had a stem cell transplant for combined immunodeficiency, so the T cells may come from the graft donor. V usage is TRBV9 and J usage is TRBJ2-6; TRBD1 is a possible D gene (6 bases). The CDR3 bases are TGTGCCAGCAGCGTAGCAGGGGACTCTGGGGCCAACGTCCTGACTTTC. Translating gives CASSVAGDSGANVLTF. Together with reference TRBV9 and TRBJ2-6, the CDR3 gives the full variable domain: DSGVTQTPKHLITATGQRVTLRCSPRSGDLSVYWYQQSLDQGLQFLIQYYNGEERAKGNILERFSAQQFPDLHSELNLSSLELGDSALYFCASSVAGDSGANVLTFGAGSRLTVL.